These 9 T cell receptor beta chains originate from one sample sequenced in a study of CD8 T cells in Susac syndrome. About 0.45 to 1 ug RNA was reverse transcribed with random hexamers. TCRdb analysed the immunoSEQ multiplex PCR reads with MiXCR anew, one entry per CDR3 protein. The sample includes a few hundred thousand distinct CDR3 sequences, about 95% seen only once; the top ten take 0.075% to 0.095%. Sequencing input: CD4+ T cells from PBMCs. The receptors here all came from a human donor with multiple sclerosis.

The chain uses TRBV5-1 and TRBJ2-3; TRBD1 matches at 8 bases. Unmatched junction bases numbered 18, after V lost 4 bases and J lost 5 bases. Germline loops: CDR1 SGHRS, CDR2 YFSETQ. The CDR3 extends over 18 amino acids. In nucleotides, the CDR3 is TGCGCCAGCAGCCCTGCCGGGACAGGTGTTTTGGGGAGAGATACGCAGTATTTT. Translation: CASSPAGTGVLGRDTQYF.

The V and J genes are TRBV14 and TRBJ1-2; D possibly corresponds to TRBD1 (6 bases). This CDR3 spans 14 amino acids. Trimming took 0 bases from V and 7 from J, leaving 12 bases between them. Germline CDR1 reads SGHDN; CDR2 reads FVKESK. The CDR3 DNA reads TGTGCCAGCAGCCAAGAGCAGGGGCTCGGTGGCTACACCTTC. Protein: CASSQEQGLGGYTF.

This chain uses TRBV6-5 with TRBJ1-2; 9 bases are shared with TRBD1. V lost 5 bases, J lost 2 bases, and 6 bases stayed unmatched. Per germline, CDR1 MNHEY and CDR2 SVGAGI. This CDR3 comprises 15 residues. The CDR3: CASSPRDRVNYGYTF. DNA for the CDR3: TGTGCCAGCAGTCCCCGGGACAGGGTCAACTATGGCTACACCTTC.

V and J are TRBV6-5 and TRBJ2-7; tentative D call: TRBD1 (6 bases). Trimming removed 6 bases from V and 4 bases from J, with 16 bases in between. This CDR3 comprises 14 residues. The germline gives CDR1 MNHEY, CDR2 SVGAGI. Written as DNA, the CDR3 is TGTGCCAGCAGGGAGACCGGGACAAGTTACGAGCAGTACTTC. It is translated as CASRETGTSYEQYF.

The chain combines TRBV5-1 with TRBJ2-3, with D possibly called TRBD1 or TRBD2 (5 bases each). The germline V gene encodes CDR1 SGHRS and CDR2 YFSETQ. V lost 4 bases to trimming and J lost 3 bases, with 18 bases between them. The CDR3 has 16 residues. The CDR3 sequence is CASSLRRDGDTDTQYF. The CDR3 DNA follows: TGCGCCAGCAGCCTCCGACGGGACGGAGATACAGATACGCAGTATTTT.

The rearrangement uses TRBV20-1 and TRBJ2-4; D is unresolved. CDR3 length: 16 residues. V was trimmed by 0 bases and J by 3 bases, leaving 15 bases between them. In germline, CDR1 is DFQATT, CDR2 SNEGSKA (reference sequence). CDR3: CSARDPAGLLKNIQYF. In nucleotides, the CDR3 is TGCAGTGCTAGAGATCCGGCAGGTTTACTCAAAAACATTCAGTACTTC.

The J gene is TRBJ1-2, the V gene TRBV28; D gene ambiguous. Germline values: CDR1 MDHEN, CDR2 SYDVKM. This CDR3 is 11 amino acids long. Trimming pared 8 bases from V and 3 bases from J, leaving 7 bases between. The CDR3 here is CASYADYGYTF. Here the CDR3 DNA reads TGTGCCAGCTACGCGGACTATGGCTACACCTTC.

J is TRBJ2-2 and V is TRBV12-3 or TRBV12-4; TRBD1 agrees at 7 bases. This CDR3 comprises 13 residues. V was clipped by 6 bases and J by 6 bases; unmatched bases: 4. CDR3 nucleotides: TGTGCCAGCAGCAAACAGGGGCCCGGGGAGCTGTTTTTT. Translation gives CASSKQGPGELFF.

The V call is TRBV2, the J call TRBJ2-5; weak D call: TRBD2 (5 bases). CDR1 SNHLY and CDR2 FYNNEI come from the germline V gene. Trimming removed 10 bases from V and 3 bases from J, with 15 bases in between. The CDR3 runs to 13 residues. The CDR3 nucleotides read TGTGCCATATTGACCAGCGGAGAAGAGACCCAGTACTTC. Protein product: CAILTSGEETQYF.